The 14 T cell receptor beta chains reported below all come from one sample, sequenced in a study of blood T cells in healthy people across ages. PCR was performed a second time for roughly 7 to 12 cycles using a sample-barcoded 5' primer and a J-beta primer mix. MiXCR was run by TCRdb on the 5' RACE reads, yielding one entry per CDR3 protein. Of more than 1 million distinct CDR3 sequences listed, under 55% are singletons. The material sequenced was blood. These TCRs come from an older woman in good health.

This clonotype was counted a few times. The chain couples TRBV20-1 to TRBJ1-6; 7 positions agree with TRBD1. Germline lookup yields CDR1 DFQATT and CDR2 SNEGSKA (reference sequence). V lost 6 bases, J lost 7 bases, and 12 bases stayed unmatched. CDR3 length: 15 residues. The DNA of the CDR3 is TGCAGTGCATCGGTCCGACAGGGTTCGAATTCACCCCTCCACTTT. This codes for CSASVRQGSNSPLHF.

In the case of this clonotype: This may be a read error: a much more frequent sequence differs by one nucleotide. This chain connects TRBV29-1 to TRBJ1-2; perhaps TRBD1 as D (6 bases). There are 11 residues in the CDR3. Germline V gene lookup returns CDR1 SQVTM and CDR2 ANQGSEA. Trimming cost V 5 bases and J 12 bases, with 16 bases left between them. CDR3 bases: TGCAGCGTTTCAGGGGCGTGGGGCAACACCTTC. Amino acids: CSVSGAWGNTF.

This clonotype was detected a few times. The chain combines TRBV6-6 with TRBJ2-1; 9 bases align to TRBD1. The CDR3 has 16 residues. V shed 4 bases, J shed 8 bases, and the junction held 12 bases outside the gene matches. The germline CDR1 and CDR2 sequences are MNHNY and SVGAGI (reference sequence). CDR3 loop: CASSSLGQGTGDEQFF. CDR3 sequence (DNA): TGTGCCAGCAGTTCTCTGGGACAGGGAACTGGGGATGAGCAGTTCTTC.

A few counts support this clonotype. The V and J genes are TRBV7-2 and TRBJ2-1, with D uncertain. Germline values: CDR1 SGHTA, CDR2 FQGNSA. Trimming pared 2 bases from V and 3 bases from J, leaving 8 bases between. The CDR3 is 14 residues long. As DNA, the CDR3 is TGTGCCAGCAGCTTAAGTAACTACTACAATGAGCAGTTCTTC. Translated, it gives CASSLSNYYNEQFF. The variable domain in full, completed from reference TRBV7-2 and TRBJ2-1, reads GAGVSQSPSNKVTEKGKDVELRCDPISGHTALYWYRQSLGQGLEFLIYFQGNSAPDKSGLPSDRFSAERTGGSVSTLTIQRTQQEDSAVYLCASSLSNYYNEQFFGPGTRLTVL.

This clonotype was seen a handful of times. The V call is TRBV20-1, the J call TRBJ2-5; a weak D match, TRBD1 (5 bases). The germline V and J ends were trimmed by 5 bases and 4 bases, with 20 bases remaining between them. Looked up from germline, CDR1 is DFQATT and CDR2 is SNEGSKA (reference sequence). There are 15 residues in the CDR3. CDR3 coding DNA: TGCAGTGCTCCTAGGAGTCAGGGTTTTGGAGAGACCCAGTACTTC. Translated: CSAPRSQGFGETQYF.

The chain is built from TRBV9 and TRBJ2-7, with 10 nucleotides matching TRBD1. CDR3 size: 15 residues. With V trimmed by 3 bases and J by 4 bases, 7 bases remained unmatched. The V gene's germline CDR1 is SGDLS and CDR2 YYNGEE. The CDR3 sequence: CASSATGTGDYEQYF. The CDR3 DNA follows: TGTGCCAGCAGCGCAACCGGGACAGGGGATTACGAGCAGTACTTC. The whole variable domain, filled in from reference TRBV9 and TRBJ2-7, reads DSGVTQTPKHLITATGQRVTLRCSPRSGDLSVYWYQQSLDQGLQFLIQYYNGEERAKGNILERFSAQQFPDLHSELNLSSLELGDSALYFCASSATGTGDYEQYFGPGTRLTVT.

V and J are TRBV28 and TRBJ2-1; 13 bases line up with TRBD2. The CDR3 is 20 amino acids. Trimming removed 4 bases from V and 1 base from J; junction bases left unmatched: 13. The germline gives CDR1 MDHEN, CDR2 SYDVKM. CDR3 in amino acids: CASSSTGTGTSGISYNEQFF. The CDR3 DNA follows: TGTGCCAGCAGTTCAACCGGGACAGGGACTAGCGGGATTTCCTACAATGAGCAGTTCTTC. The complete variable domain, with remaining parts taken from reference TRBV28 and TRBJ2-1, reads DVKVTQSSRYLVKRTGEKVFLECVQDMDHENMFWYRQDPGLGLRLIYFSYDVKMKEKGDIPEGYSVSREKKERFSLILESASTNQTSMYLCASSSTGTGTSGISYNEQFFGPGTRLTVL.

The V call is TRBV29-1, the J call TRBJ2-5, with TRBD1 identical over 7 bases. J lost 11 bases, V lost 0 bases, and 9 bases had no gene match. The germline CDR1 and CDR2 sequences are SQVTM and ANQGSEA. CDR3 length: 13 residues. The DNA for the CDR3 is TGCAGCGTTGAAGAACAGGGGATCAATGAGCAGTACTTC. Translating gives CSVEEQGINEQYF.

The rearrangement joins TRBV2 to TRBJ2-7; D is perhaps TRBD1 (6 bases). CDR1 and CDR2 from the germline V gene are SNHLY and FYNNEI. Trimming removed 1 base at V and 6 bases at J, with 16 bases between. The CDR3 spans 15 residues. CDR3 sequence reads: CASSEDDRQVGEQYF. The CDR3 nucleotides read TGTGCCAGCAGTGAAGACGATCGACAGGTTGGCGAGCAGTACTTC.

The genes are TRBV27 and TRBJ1-5; no definite D call. This CDR3 is built from 14 residues. Germline V lookup: CDR1 MNHEY, CDR2 SMNVEV (reference sequence). The V end lost 5 bases, the J end lost 6 bases, and 14 bases lay between the germline ends. CDR3 DNA: TGTGCCAGCAGTCAGGCGAGGAGCGGTCAGCCCCAGCATTTT. This gives the protein CASSQARSGQPQHF.

The chain uses TRBV18 and TRBJ2-7, with TRBD2 identical over 9 bases. Germline V CDR1 and CDR2: KGHSH, LQKENI. The CDR3 extends over 19 amino acids. V dropped 6 bases and J dropped 0; count of bases not matched to a gene: 18. Here the CDR3 DNA reads TGTGCCAGCTCGCCGGGCTCGGGACTAGCCCTGAAGAGCTCCTACGAGCAGTACTTC. It translates to CASSPGSGLALKSSYEQYF.

This clonotype was seen a handful of times. This rearrangement joins TRBV7-9 to TRBJ2-7, with D maybe TRBD1 (6 bases). Trimming stripped 1 base from V and 1 base from J, with 14 bases between. The CDR3 has 16 amino acids. Per the germline V gene, CDR1 is SEHNR and CDR2 is FQNEAQ (reference sequence). Here the CDR3 DNA reads TGTGCCAGCAGCTTAGGTCAGGGGCCCCTTTCCTACGAGCAGTACTTC. Its translation: CASSLGQGPLSYEQYF.

This chain joins TRBV5-1 and TRBJ2-4; 9 bases map to TRBD1. The end of the DNA aligns better with TRBJ2-7, so the J call may be wrong. CDR3 length equals 14 residues. CDR1 SGHRS and CDR2 YFSETQ come from the germline V gene. CDR3 nucleotide sequence: TGCGCCAGCAGCCCTGGACAGGGGTGGAGCGAGCAGTACTTC. Translating it yields CASSPGQGWSEQYF.

The V gene is TRBV6-1, the J gene TRBJ2-7; TRBD1 might be the D (6 bases). The germline gives CDR1 MNHNS, CDR2 SASEGT. The CDR3 totals 14 residues. Trimming shortened V by 3 bases and J by 0 bases, and 9 bases separated the two germline ends. The CDR3 nucleotides are TGTGCCAGCAGTGAGGGGACACTCTCCTACGAGCAGTACTTC. This encodes CASSEGTLSYEQYF.